These 3 T cell receptor beta chains came from one sample sequenced in a study of blood T cells in healthy people across ages. Then a second PCR, running roughly 6 to 12 cycles, was carried out with a sample-barcoded 5' primer and a J-beta primer mix. TCRdb re-derived calls from the 5' RACE reads in MiXCR, one entry per CDR3 protein. This table has around 1.7 million distinct CDR3 sequences, about 30% appearing once. Sample: blood. The source is a woman in her twenties or thirties in good health.

The chain uses TRBV5-1 and TRBJ2-7; D unresolved. Per germline, CDR1 SGHRS and CDR2 YFSETQ. V was shortened by 3 bases and J by 0 bases, with 19 bases between the two germline ends. CDR3 length: 17 residues. The CDR3 sequence is CASSSANQDGYSYEQYF. The DNA of the CDR3 is TGCGCCAGCAGCTCCGCGAACCAAGACGGATACTCCTACGAGCAGTACTTC.

This clonotype was picked up a small number of times. The chain joins TRBV6-5 to TRBJ1-3; D is ambiguous. The CDR3 consists of 14 residues. CDR1 MNHEY and CDR2 SVGAGI come from the germline V gene. The V end lost 6 bases, the J end lost 7 bases, and 16 bases lay between the germline ends. The CDR3 here is CASSPDINANTIYF. Written as DNA, the CDR3 is TGTGCCAGCAGCCCAGATATTAATGCGAACACCATATATTTT.

V and J are TRBV25-1 and TRBJ2-1; 7 bases fit TRBD2. Losses at the gene ends were 5 bases for V and 13 bases for J; bases not matched to a gene: 20. Germline CDR1 and CDR2: MGHDK and SYGVNS. The CDR3 totals 16 residues. This chain's CDR3 is CASSPGRTGGWETQFF. CDR3 nucleotide sequence: TGTGCCAGCAGTCCCGGCCGAACGGGAGGTTGGGAGACCCAGTTCTTC.